The present TCR beta chain was sequenced within a study of cytomegalovirus exposure and HLA in healthy donors (dated by TCRdb to the late 2010s). Regarding the complete study: A later analysis indicated that the 95 to 150 validation repertoires were generated on the platform also employed for the approximately 690 repertoires of the first cohort. The study combined high-throughput TCR immunosequencing, statistical association of individual TCRs with disease status, and machine learning to predict cytomegalovirus infection status. The study aimed to test whether signatures of past pathogen exposure could be identified by cataloging public T cell receptors. Besides the first cohort of around 700 subjects, a separate validation cohort made up of roughly 130 different subjects was used. Points the paper makes about the study in general: A later analysis had no HLA typing for the validation cohort, so co-occurrence there was scored across all 120 repertoires. It was suggested by the authors that the approach could potentially be generalized to other disease states and immunological phenotypes. A later analysis found that TCRs clustered in the first cohort also tended to co-occur in the roughly 120 validation repertoires, with 94% of cluster scores above 0. The classifier was reported to diagnose cytomegalovirus status with high specificity and sensitivity in both the original cohort and the validation cohort. A total of fewer than 200 TCR beta chains were listed by the study as associated with cytomegalovirus. Most TCR sequences were seen in very few donors, while some public TCRs were found in many individuals. In vitro tests confirmed that three of the cytomegalovirus-associated TCR beta chains recognize cytomegalovirus antigens.

The donors were included in the validation cohort of 90 to 150 subjects, a group kept apart from the roughly 730-subject first cohort. The CDR3 goes from the cysteine to the phenylalanine over 17 residues. Kept here is only the CDR3 DNA, which spans 51 bases and is read in frame from base 1. The germline V gene gives CDR1 as SGHRS and CDR2 as YFSETQ. Germline trimming amounts to 2 bases on V and 0 bases on J, with 6 as the count of junction bases outside the gene matches. With regard to this clone: Its antigen is unknown. Base quality data are lacking; no much larger clone is found one base away.

Receptors were amplified or captured by the immunoSEQ multiplex PCR assay. The study's own analysis went as follows. A statistical classification framework was built for diagnosing cytomegalovirus status from the catalog of TCR beta chain sequences. TCRdb carries this immuneACCESS record with in-frame sequences only. Its versions omit some clonotypes, under half of them owing to an unresolved V gene in the studies checked, with the rest unexplained. The DNA was the basis for D and trimming; V, J and clone size are from that table. This sample comprises about 130,000 clones, nearly 90% of them detected only once. 0.95% to 1.5% of the sample rests with the top ten.

The receptor was isolated from a woman between 18 and 29 years old in good health and CMV-seronegative. Rearrangement joined TRBV5-1 to TRBJ2-2; TRBD1 matches 8 bases in the middle. Sequenced sample: PBMCs. This receptor carries the CDR3 CASSLPTQGANTGELFF. The nucleotide sequence is TGCGCCAGCAGCTTACCTACACAGGGGGCGAACACCGGGGAGCTGTTTTTT.